This entry lists 30 T cell receptor beta chains sequenced from one sample in a study of cytomegalovirus exposure and HLA in healthy donors. Amplification used 60 Vbeta primers and 13 Jbeta primers. Assay used: immunoSEQ multiplex PCR; TCRdb lists only in-frame clones, some missing. The repertoire holds 210,000 or so clones, with just over 75% as singletons. Sequencing input: PBMCs. The receptors come from a man aged 18 to 29 in good health and CMV-seronegative.

This chain links TRBV28 with TRBJ1-5; TRBD1 agrees at 12 bases. The CDR3 covers 16 residues. CDR1 is MDHEN and CDR2 is SYDVKM in the germline V gene. CDR3 amino acids: CVTGTGGAVGNQPQHF. The CDR3 DNA is TGTGTCACCGGGACAGGGGGCGCCGTTGGCAATCAGCCCCAGCATTTT.

V gene TRBV25-1 combines with J gene TRBJ1-1; 7 bases match TRBD1. The junction had 9 bases not matched to a gene; V was cut back by 5 bases and J by 3 bases. This CDR3 is 15 amino acids long. CDR1 is MGHDK and CDR2 is SYGVNS in the germline V gene. The CDR3 region has the DNA TGTGCCAGCAGTTCCAGACAGGGTGGGGACACTGAAGCTTTCTTT. The encoded protein is CASSSRQGGDTEAFF.

V usage is TRBV27 and J usage is TRBJ1-6; D is uncertain. The CDR3 totals 14 residues. Germline-derived CDR1 and CDR2 are MNHEY and SMNVEV (reference sequence). Trimming removed 4 bases from V and 4 bases from J, with 8 bases in between. This chain's CDR3 is CASSSRTYNSPLHF. For the CDR3, the DNA is TGTGCCAGCAGTTCCCGCACATATAATTCACCCCTCCACTTT.

The V gene is TRBV6-6, the J gene TRBJ1-2, with no clear D. V was shortened by 5 bases and J by 5 bases, with 9 bases between the two germline ends. CDR1 is MNHNY, CDR2 SVGAGI, per germline (reference sequence). CDR3 length: 12 residues. The CDR3 DNA is TGTGCCAGCAGTCCAAACGGGTATGGCTACACCTTC. Encoded protein: CASSPNGYGYTF.

This chain links TRBV18 with TRBJ1-2; TRBD1 agrees at 8 bases. This CDR3 spans 15 amino acids. Germline CDR1 KGHSH, CDR2 LQKENI. V trimming: 5 bases; J trimming: 6 bases; junction bases outside the gene matches: 11. CDR3 nucleotide sequence: TGTGCCAGCTCATCGTCAGGGGGCGCGAAGGATGGCTACACCTTC. Its protein product is CASSSSGGAKDGYTF.

The rearrangement uses TRBV30 and TRBJ1-5; D is undetermined. Germline values: CDR1 GTSNPN, CDR2 SVGIG (reference sequence). CDR3 length equals 13 residues. The ends were cut back, 4 bases at V and 9 bases at J, with 16 bases in the middle. The CDR3 nucleotides read TGTGCCTGGATGGGGAGTGACCTTAGGCCCCAGCATTTT. This encodes CAWMGSDLRPQHF.

This rearrangement joins TRBV7-7 to TRBJ2-2, with D perhaps matching TRBD1 (9 bases). CDR3 length: 13 residues. Germline CDR1 SSHAT, CDR2 FNYEAQ (reference sequence). The CDR3 loop reads CASGTGNDGELFF. CDR3 nucleotide sequence: TGTGCTAGCGGGACAGGGAATGACGGGGAGCTGTTTTTT.

This sequence joins TRBV5-5 and TRBJ2-1, with 7 bases aligning to TRBD1. Germline CDR1 and CDR2: SGHKS and YYEKEE (reference sequence). Losses at the gene ends were 4 bases for V and 6 bases for J; bases not matched to a gene: 10. The CDR3 has 15 residues. The DNA for the CDR3 is TGTGCCAGCAGCCCCCGGGACAGCGGAATCAATGAGCAGTTCTTC. This codes for CASSPRDSGINEQFF.

The chain combines TRBV5-4 with TRBJ2-1; 12 nucleotides agree with TRBD2. The V gene end was trimmed by 4 bases and the J gene end by 1 base; junction bases not matched to a gene: 9. In germline, CDR1 is SGHNT, CDR2 YYREEE (reference sequence). The CDR3 totals 18 residues. The CDR3 sequence: CASSRLQGTSGSYNEQFF. DNA for the CDR3: TGTGCCAGCAGCCGACTCCAAGGGACTAGCGGGTCCTACAATGAGCAGTTCTTC.

This clone has just a few counts. This chain's CDR3 is CASSFGGNTGELFF. The CDR3 DNA sequence: TGTGCCAGCAGCTTCGGAGGTAACACCGGGGAGCTGTTTTTT. This rearrangement joins TRBV7-3 to TRBJ2-2; weak D call: TRBD2 (5 bases). The CDR3 has 14 residues. Germline CDR1 is SGHTA and CDR2 is FQGTGA. V was trimmed by 3 bases and J by 2 bases, leaving 7 bases between them.

V gene TRBV18 combines with J gene TRBJ1-2; D is undetermined. The CDR3 totals 15 residues. CDR1 is KGHSH, CDR2 LQKENI, per germline. Trimming removed 0 bases from V and 5 bases from J, with 13 bases in between. CDR3 residues: CASSPPAGGGYGYTF. For the CDR3, the DNA is TGTGCCAGCTCACCACCCGCCGGAGGAGGGTATGGCTACACCTTC.

CDR3 DNA sequence: TGTGCCAGCAGTGAACTAGCGGGAGTAACCTACGAGCAGTACTTC. Its translation is CASSELAGVTYEQYF. This sequence joins TRBV25-1 and TRBJ2-7, with TRBD2 matching 10 bases. Trimming at V came to 2 bases and at J to 2 bases, leaving 3 bases not matched to a gene. The CDR3 has 15 residues. CDR1 MGHDK and CDR2 SYGVNS come from the germline V gene.

The rearrangement joins TRBV9 to TRBJ2-3; 8 bases map to TRBD2. Per the germline V gene, CDR1 is SGDLS and CDR2 is YYNGEE. This CDR3 is built from 16 residues. V lost 0 bases to trimming and J lost 1 base; unmatched junction nucleotides: 4. In DNA form, the CDR3 reads TGTGCCAGCAGCGTAGGAGCGGGGGCGCGCACAGATACGCAGTATTTT. Its protein is CASSVGAGARTDTQYF.

There are a few counts of this clone. V is TRBV28 and J is TRBJ1-1; the D gene is possibly TRBD1 (5 bases). Germline assignment: CDR1 MDHEN and CDR2 SYDVKM. The V end was cut by 3 bases, the J end by 6 bases, with 14 bases between. This CDR3 has 14 amino acids. This CDR3 reads CASSLGGVVAEAFF. CDR3 coding DNA: TGTGCCAGCAGTTTGGGGGGGGTAGTAGCTGAAGCTTTCTTT. Drawing the rest from reference TRBV28 and TRBJ1-1, the complete variable domain is DVKVTQSSRYLVKRTGEKVFLECVQDMDHENMFWYRQDPGLGLRLIYFSYDVKMKEKGDIPEGYSVSREKKERFSLILESASTNQTSMYLCASSLGGVVAEAFFGQGTRLTVV.

The rearrangement joins TRBV27 to TRBJ1-3; a possible D gene is TRBD1 (6 bases). V was shortened by 4 bases and J by 1 base, with 17 bases between the two germline ends. CDR1 and CDR2 (germline): MNHEY, SMNVEV (reference sequence). The CDR3 totals 17 residues. The CDR3 loop reads CASSSSGGPESGNTIYF. CDR3 nucleotides: TGTGCCAGCAGTTCCTCGGGGGGGCCGGAGTCTGGAAACACCATATATTTT.

V usage is TRBV28 and J usage is TRBJ2-5, with 10 positions matching TRBD1. Looked up from germline, CDR1 is MDHEN and CDR2 is SYDVKM. CDR3 size: 15 residues. V lost 0 bases to trimming and J lost 2 bases; unmatched junction nucleotides: 0. CDR3 sequence reads: CASSLWGQGQETQYF. CDR3 nucleotide sequence: TGTGCCAGCAGTTTATGGGGACAGGGGCAAGAGACCCAGTACTTC.

The CDR3 spells CASSTGLAGSIQYF. DNA for the CDR3: TGTGCCAGCAGCACGGGACTAGCGGGAAGCATTCAGTACTTC. The genes are TRBV7-3 and TRBJ2-4; 13 nucleotides match TRBD2. The junction had 4 bases not matched to a gene; V was cut back by 5 bases and J by 9 bases. The V gene's germline CDR1 is SGHTA and CDR2 FQGTGA. The CDR3 extends over 14 amino acids.

This clone was picked up one time. In nucleotides, the CDR3 is TGTGCCACCAGCTGGGCGGGAGGACAAGAGACCCAGTACTTC. Its translation is CATSWAGGQETQYF. V and J are TRBV15 and TRBJ2-5; 8 bases are shared with TRBD2. Germline assignment: CDR1 LNHNV and CDR2 YYDKDF (reference sequence). V dropped 5 bases and J dropped 2; count of bases not matched to a gene: 4. CDR3 size: 14 residues. Using reference TRBV15 and TRBJ2-5 for the parts outside the CDR3, the full variable domain is DAMVIQNPRYQVTQFGKPVTLSCSQTLNHNVMYWYQQKSSQAPKLLFHYYDKDFNNEADTPDNFQSRRPNTSFCFLDIRSPGLGDTAMYLCATSWAGGQETQYFGPGTRLLVL.

V gene TRBV5-6 combines with J gene TRBJ2-5; tentative D call: TRBD2 (5 bases). The CDR3 has 14 amino acids. Germline CDR1 is SGHDT and CDR2 is YYEEEE. The V gene lost 4 bases and the J gene lost 5 bases, with 15 bases spanning the gap. CDR3 residues: CASSTGGRRETQYF. The CDR3 coding sequence is TGTGCCAGCAGCACCGGAGGCCGCCGTGAGACCCAGTACTTC. The whole variable domain, remainder taken from reference TRBV5-6 and TRBJ2-5, is DAGVTQSPTHLIKTRGQQVTLRCSPKSGHDTVSWYQQALGQGPQFIFQYYEEEERQRGNFPDRFSGHQFPNYSSELNVNALLLGDSALYLCASSTGGRRETQYFGPGTRLLVL.

The chain employs TRBV15 and TRBJ1-1, with D unclear. This CDR3 spans 13 amino acids. V dropped 3 bases and J dropped 4 bases, with 9 bases sitting between them. CDR1 is LNHNV and CDR2 is YYDKDF in the germline V gene (reference sequence). The CDR3 DNA is TGTGCCACCAGCAGCGGCAGCGGCACTGAAGCTTTCTTT. Translating it yields CATSSGSGTEAFF.

The V gene is TRBV11-2, the J gene TRBJ2-3; the match to TRBD2 covers 9 bases. The CDR3 is 17 amino acids. The V and J ends lost 2 bases and 4 bases, in that order; junction bases with no gene match: 10. Germline CDR1 is SGHAT and CDR2 is FQNNGV. The CDR3 reads CASSLISSGDLADTQYF. The CDR3 DNA follows: TGTGCCAGCAGCTTAATTTCTAGCGGGGATTTAGCAGATACGCAGTATTTT.

The rearrangement joins TRBV6-5 to TRBJ2-7; weak D call: TRBD2 (6 bases). V was pared by 0 bases and J by 5 bases, with 14 bases between. Per germline, CDR1 MNHEY and CDR2 SVGAGI. The CDR3 has 15 residues. The DNA of the CDR3 is TGTGCCAGCAGTTACTCATCGGGAGACGTCGACGAGCAGTACTTC. It encodes CASSYSSGDVDEQYF.

The rearrangement links TRBV29-1 to TRBJ1-1; D remains unclear. The ends were cut back, 4 bases at V and 0 bases at J, with 3 bases in the middle. The CDR3 sequence is 11 residues long. The germline CDR1 and CDR2 sequences are SQVTM and ANQGSEA. For the CDR3, the DNA is TGCAGCGTTGGGCTGAACACTGAAGCTTTCTTT. Its protein product is CSVGLNTEAFF.

This chain links TRBV28 with TRBJ2-6, with D possibly matching TRBD1 (5 bases). Trimming took 7 bases from V and 2 from J, leaving 15 bases between them. Germline CDR1 and CDR2: MDHEN and SYDVKM. This CDR3 has 16 amino acids. CDR3 DNA sequence: TGTGCCAGCAAAGTGACAGAAGCAGCTGGGGCCAACGTCCTGACTTTC. The encoded protein is CASKVTEAAGANVLTF.

This clone was counted a single time. The chain employs TRBV30 and TRBJ1-4; 7 bases line up with TRBD1. The V gene end was trimmed by 3 bases and the J gene end by 4 bases; junction bases not matched to a gene: 8. The CDR3 has 15 amino acids. Germline lookup yields CDR1 GTSNPN and CDR2 SVGIG (reference sequence). For the CDR3, the DNA is TGTGCCTGGAGACCCTGGACAGGACTTAATGAAAAACTGTTTTTT. Its protein is CAWRPWTGLNEKLFF.

This clone came up a few times. The same CDR3 is also encoded by other DNA sequences in this sample. CDR3 nucleotide sequence: TGTGCCAGTAGTATTAGAACTAGCGGGAGCAGAGAGACCCAGTACTTC. This sequence encodes CASSIRTSGSRETQYF. This rearrangement joins TRBV19 to TRBJ2-5; TRBD2 matches 11 bases. Germline V gene sequence: CDR1 LNHDA, CDR2 SQIVND (reference sequence). The length of the CDR3 is 16 residues. Unmatched junction bases numbered 7, after V lost 3 bases and J lost 4 bases.

The rearrangement joins TRBV27 to TRBJ2-7; TRBD2 aligns across 7 bases. V trimming: 5 bases; J trimming: 3 bases; junction bases outside the gene matches: 13. The CDR3 contains 16 residues. Looked up from germline, CDR1 is MNHEY and CDR2 is SMNVEV (reference sequence). CDR3 bases: TGTGCCAGCAGTAAAGGCCGCGGGAGAGGGGACTACGAGCAGTACTTC. This translates into CASSKGRGRGDYEQYF.

The V and J genes are TRBV6-5 and TRBJ2-5; D gene unclear. The CDR3 is 11 residues long. Trimming stripped 5 bases from V and 7 bases from J, with 8 bases between. Germline lookup yields CDR1 MNHEY and CDR2 SVGAGI. Written as DNA, the CDR3 is TGTGCCAGCAGTCTCGGAGCGACCCAGTACTTC. Translating it yields CASSLGATQYF.

The rearrangement uses TRBV2 and TRBJ2-1, with D possibly matching TRBD1 (5 bases). Germline V lookup: CDR1 SNHLY, CDR2 FYNNEI. There are 13 residues in the CDR3. Trimming cost V 6 bases and J 7 bases, with 13 bases left between them. As DNA, the CDR3 is TGTGCCAGCAGGGCCGACAGCCGGAATGAGCAGTTCTTC. It is translated as CASRADSRNEQFF.

Here the CDR3 reads CASSQGEWNTEAFF. The CDR3, as DNA: TGTGCCAGCAGCCAAGGGGAGTGGAACACTGAAGCTTTCTTT. The chain is built from TRBV4-2 and TRBJ1-1; D gene ambiguous. The CDR3 length is 14 residues. Per germline, CDR1 LGHNA and CDR2 YNFKEQ. Trimming removed 1 base at V and 1 base at J, with 7 bases between.